Listed here are 5 T cell receptor beta chains from one sample, sequenced in a study of CD8 T cells in ankylosing spondylitis. Findings and limits, study-wide: There was a TCR beta motif, made of several highly homologous variants, that appeared characteristic of ankylosing spondylitis blood.

Their cognate antigens are unknown. TCRdb re-called the 5' RACE reads through MiXCR, storing one row per CDR3 protein. The data hold a few hundred thousand distinct CDR3 sequences, with more than 20% observed a single time. Source material: blood, either unsorted or a sorted T cell fraction (not recorded which). Receptors originate from a male donor with ankylosing spondylitis.

This chain uses TRBV11-3 with TRBJ2-5; TRBD2 might be the D (5 bases). Looked up from germline, CDR1 is SGHNT and CDR2 is YENEEA. The CDR3 extends over 16 amino acids. V lost 1 base and J 2 bases, leaving 14 bases between the germline ends. The CDR3 loop is CASSLGSAGSQETQYF. CDR3 DNA sequence: TGTGCCAGCAGCTTAGGTTCGGCGGGCTCTCAAGAGACCCAGTACTTC.

The gene calls are TRBV27 and TRBJ2-1; tentatively, D is TRBD2 (6 bases). V lost 0 bases and J 7 bases, leaving 16 bases between the germline ends. This CDR3 region has 16 residues. CDR1 and CDR2 (germline): MNHEY, SMNVEV (reference sequence). The CDR3 is CASSLSDPLAWNEQFF. In nucleotides, the CDR3 is TGTGCCAGCAGTTTATCCGACCCTCTAGCGTGGAATGAGCAGTTCTTC.

The V and J genes are TRBV18 and TRBJ2-3; 11 bases are a match to TRBD2. The CDR3 has 15 amino acids. V lost 3 bases to trimming and J lost 6 bases; unmatched junction nucleotides: 5. Looked up from germline, CDR1 is KGHSH and CDR2 is LQKENI. The chain's CDR3 is CASSPSLAGGDTQYF. In DNA, the CDR3 is TGTGCCAGCTCACCGTCGTTAGCGGGAGGGGATACGCAGTATTTT.

The V call is TRBV7-9, the J call TRBJ2-1, with TRBD1 matching over 10 bases. This CDR3 has 16 residues. Germline V gene lookup returns CDR1 SEHNR and CDR2 FQNEAQ (reference sequence). The V segment lost 7 bases and the J segment 8 bases; nucleotides outside the gene matches: 14. For the CDR3, the DNA is TGTGCCAGCAATCGTGAAAGGGGGGACAGGGGCGATGAGCAGTTCTTC. Amino acids: CASNRERGDRGDEQFF.

CDR3 protein: CASSKVPITWALGGYGYTF. DNA for the CDR3: TGTGCCAGCAGCAAAGTCCCGATAACGTGGGCCCTGGGAGGCTATGGCTACACCTTC. The chain recombines TRBV21-1 with TRBJ1-2. TRBV21-1 is described as a pseudogene. The CDR3 consists of 19 residues.